A single sample is the source of the 12 T cell receptor beta chains below, sequenced in a study of CD8+ T cells in alopecia areata. cDNA reverse transcribed from extracted RNA served as the sequencing template. Sequenced by immunoSEQ multiplex PCR; TCRdb stores in-frame clones only, minus some. The table has some 130,000 clones, almost 50% seen once. Sequencing used CD8+ T cells sorted from blood, obtained at week 0. The receptors stem from a human donor with alopecia areata.

The chain is built from TRBV29-1 and TRBJ2-1; no clear D. Trimming removed 5 bases at V and 6 bases at J, with 11 bases between. Germline V gives CDR1 SQVTM, CDR2 ANQGSEA. The CDR3 is made up of 12 amino acids. In nucleotides, the CDR3 is TGCAGCGTTCGAATTACGGCCAATGAGCAGTTCTTC. This encodes CSVRITANEQFF.

The chain couples TRBV5-1 to TRBJ1-5; no definite D call. Germline V gives CDR1 SGHRS, CDR2 YFSETQ. V shed 3 bases and J shed 6 bases, with 16 bases lying between them. The CDR3 sequence is 15 residues long. The CDR3 sequence: CASSSEDGRTQPQHF. DNA for the CDR3: TGCGCCAGCAGCTCAGAGGACGGCCGTACTCAGCCCCAGCATTTT.

This clone is a singleton in its sample. V gene TRBV27 combines with J gene TRBJ2-1; D is unclear. The CDR3 has 11 residues. Germline V gene data show CDR1 as MNHEY and CDR2 as SMNVEV (reference sequence). The V and J ends lost 4 bases and 4 bases respectively, with 2 bases between them. CDR3 sequence: CASSYYNEQFF. Here the CDR3 DNA reads TGTGCCAGCAGTTATTACAATGAGCAGTTCTTC.

This rearrangement joins TRBV4-3 to TRBJ1-5; TRBD1 might be the D (5 bases). The CDR3 spans 15 residues. Germline CDR1 reads LGHNA; CDR2 reads YSLEER. V was shortened by 3 bases and J by 3 bases, with 12 bases between the two germline ends. The CDR3 sequence is CASSQLTGANQPQHF. The CDR3 DNA sequence: TGCGCCAGCAGCCAGCTAACCGGGGCCAATCAGCCCCAGCATTTT.

This clone was seen a few times. The chain is built from TRBV7-9 and TRBJ1-2; D uncertain. CDR1 is SEHNR, CDR2 FQNEAQ, per germline (reference sequence). With 4 bases removed from V and 4 bases from J, the gap between germline ends came to 7 bases. The CDR3 contains 12 residues. In nucleotides, the CDR3 is TGTGCCAGCAGCTATAGCGTCTATGGCTACACCTTC. It yields the protein CASSYSVYGYTF.

This clone was detected only a few times. J is TRBJ2-5 and V is TRBV4-1, with a weak D call TRBD1 (6 bases). The length of the CDR3 is 13 residues. CDR1 is MGHRA and CDR2 is YSYEKL in the germline V gene. V gave up 4 bases and J gave up 1 base, with 7 bases separating them. The CDR3 loop reads CASSRGPQETQYF. CDR3 nucleotide sequence: TGCGCCAGCAGCCGGGGGCCCCAAGAGACCCAGTACTTC.

The V and J genes are TRBV7-2 and TRBJ1-3; a weak D match, TRBD1 (6 bases). V shed 1 base and J shed 0 bases, with 10 bases lying between them. CDR3 length equals 16 residues. CDR1 SGHTA and CDR2 FQGNSA come from the germline V gene. CDR3 DNA sequence: TGTGCCAGCAGCTTAGACAGGGAGGGCTCTGGAAACACCATATATTTT. Its protein product is CASSLDREGSGNTIYF. The whole variable domain, filled in from reference TRBV7-2 and TRBJ1-3, reads GAGVSQSPSNKVTEKGKDVELRCDPISGHTALYWYRQSLGQGLEFLIYFQGNSAPDKSGLPSDRFSAERTGGSVSTLTIQRTQQEDSAVYLCASSLDREGSGNTIYFGEGSWLTVV.

The J gene is TRBJ1-1, the V gene TRBV6-5, with D uncertain. This CDR3 is 11 amino acids long. Trimming removed 10 bases from V and 5 bases from J, with 11 bases in between. Germline CDR1 reads MNHEY; CDR2 reads SVGAGI. The CDR3 DNA sequence: TGTGCCACCCTTCGAGGGACTGAAGCTTTCTTT. Amino acids: CATLRGTEAFF.

CDR3 DNA: TGTGCCAGTATCCCTTCGGAGGGCCCGAACACTGAAGCTTTCTTT. Protein product: CASIPSEGPNTEAFF. The chain carries TRBV19 and TRBJ1-1; D unresolved. Germline lookup yields CDR1 LNHDA and CDR2 SQIVND (reference sequence). The CDR3 extends over 15 amino acids. V lost 7 bases and J 1 base, leaving 16 bases between the germline ends.

This clone was picked up a small number of times. The gene calls are TRBV11-2 and TRBJ2-7, with TRBD2 matching 8 bases. The germline CDR1 and CDR2 sequences are SGHAT and FQNNGV. The junction had 4 bases not matched to a gene; V was cut back by 5 bases and J by 1 base. This CDR3 region has 14 residues. CDR3 amino acids: CASSGTRGSYEQYF. CDR3 DNA sequence: TGTGCCAGCAGCGGGACTAGAGGGTCCTACGAGCAGTACTTC. The full variable domain, with the rest looked up from reference TRBV11-2 and TRBJ2-7, is EAGVAQSPRYKIIEKRQSVAFWCNPISGHATLYWYQQILGQGPKLLIQFQNNGVVDDSQLPKDRFSAERLKGVDSTLKIQPAKLEDSAVYLCASSGTRGSYEQYFGPGTRLTVT.

Notes on this clone: Other DNA sequences within the sample encode an identical CDR3. The chain is built from TRBV9 and TRBJ1-5; no firm D call. The CDR3 spans 15 residues. With 0 bases removed from V and 1 base from J, the gap between germline ends came to 8 bases. The germline V gene encodes CDR1 SGDLS and CDR2 YYNGEE. As DNA, the CDR3 is TGTGCCAGCAGCGTAGGAGGGTCCAGCAATCAGCCCCAGCATTTT. Its translation: CASSVGGSSNQPQHF.

In its sample, this clone was seen a few times. The rearrangement links TRBV5-6 to TRBJ1-2; D might be TRBD1 (5 bases). This CDR3 contains 14 residues. Germline CDR1 and CDR2: SGHDT and YYEEEE. Trimming cost V 3 bases and J 3 bases, with 12 bases left between them. CDR3 nucleotide sequence: TGTGCCAGCAGCTCGATACAGGCGTACTATGGCTACACCTTC. Residues: CASSSIQAYYGYTF.